Sequencing of this TCR beta chain was carried out in a study of OX40 agonist ivuxolimab in advanced cancers. TCRdb's table, derived via immunoSEQ multiplex PCR, lists solely in-frame clones and lacks some. The sample has roughly 32,000 clones, roughly 84% seen once; the top ten hold under 25%. The germline gives CDR1 MNHEY, CDR2 SMNVEV (reference sequence). The CDR3 spans 15 residues. V lost 1 base, J lost 4 bases, and 13 bases lay in between. The source was CD4+ or CD8+ T cells sorted from blood, collected in a trial of the OX40 agonist ivuxolimab. The TCR was taken from an adult with an advanced solid tumor such as melanoma, head and neck, liver or kidney cancer. This sequence joins TRBV27 and TRBJ1-2; D is perhaps TRBD1 (6 bases). CDR3 nucleotide sequence: TGTGCCAGCAGTTTATATCCGGGGGCGAGCTATGGCTACACCTTC. Protein sequence: CASSLYPGASYGYTF.